The TCR beta chain described here comes from a study of blood T cell repertoires in COVID-19. In the study overall: Both acute and convalescent COVID-19 samples were obtained from the United States, Italy and Spain.

Data came from immunoSEQ multiplex PCR; TCRdb stores just in-frame clones and leaves some out. Among 35,000 to 40,000 clones listed, approximately 80% were seen once. Germline-derived CDR1 and CDR2 are KGHSH and LQKENI. The CDR3 extends over 14 amino acids. Trimming removed 1 base at V and 7 bases at J, with 11 bases between. V is TRBV18 and J is TRBJ1-5; D is ambiguous. The clonotype comes from a man in his forties or fifties with active or convalescent COVID-19. Material for sequencing was peripheral blood. CDR3 sequence reads: CASSPLREGQPQHF. CDR3 coding DNA: TGTGCCAGCTCACCACTTCGAGAGGGACAGCCCCAGCATTTT.